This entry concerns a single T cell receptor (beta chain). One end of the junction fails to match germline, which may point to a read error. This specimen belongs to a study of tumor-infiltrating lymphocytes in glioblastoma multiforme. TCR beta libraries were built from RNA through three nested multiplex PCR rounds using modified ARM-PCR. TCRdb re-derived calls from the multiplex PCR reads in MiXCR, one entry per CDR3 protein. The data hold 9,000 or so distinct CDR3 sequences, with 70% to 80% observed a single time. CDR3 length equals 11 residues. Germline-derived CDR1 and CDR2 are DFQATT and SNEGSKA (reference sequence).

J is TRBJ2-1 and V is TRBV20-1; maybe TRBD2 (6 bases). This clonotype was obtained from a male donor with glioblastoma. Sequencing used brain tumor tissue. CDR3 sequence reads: CSANSGKWGLF. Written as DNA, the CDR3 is TGCAGTGCTAATAGCGGTAAATGGGGCCTCTTC.